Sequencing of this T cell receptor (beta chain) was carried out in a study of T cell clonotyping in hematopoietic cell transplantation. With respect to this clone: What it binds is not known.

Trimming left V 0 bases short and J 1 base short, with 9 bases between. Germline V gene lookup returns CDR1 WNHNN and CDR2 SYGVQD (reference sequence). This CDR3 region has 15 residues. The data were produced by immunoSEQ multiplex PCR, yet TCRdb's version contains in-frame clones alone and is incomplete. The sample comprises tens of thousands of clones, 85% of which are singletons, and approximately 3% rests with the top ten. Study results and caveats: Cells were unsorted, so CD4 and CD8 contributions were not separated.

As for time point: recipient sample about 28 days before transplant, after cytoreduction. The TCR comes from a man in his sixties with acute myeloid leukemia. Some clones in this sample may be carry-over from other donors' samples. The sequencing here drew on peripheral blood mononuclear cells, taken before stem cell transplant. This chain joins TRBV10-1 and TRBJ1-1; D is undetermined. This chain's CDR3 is CASSESRAGNTEAFF. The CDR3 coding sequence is TGCGCCAGCAGTGAGTCTAGGGCAGGGAACACTGAAGCTTTCTTT.